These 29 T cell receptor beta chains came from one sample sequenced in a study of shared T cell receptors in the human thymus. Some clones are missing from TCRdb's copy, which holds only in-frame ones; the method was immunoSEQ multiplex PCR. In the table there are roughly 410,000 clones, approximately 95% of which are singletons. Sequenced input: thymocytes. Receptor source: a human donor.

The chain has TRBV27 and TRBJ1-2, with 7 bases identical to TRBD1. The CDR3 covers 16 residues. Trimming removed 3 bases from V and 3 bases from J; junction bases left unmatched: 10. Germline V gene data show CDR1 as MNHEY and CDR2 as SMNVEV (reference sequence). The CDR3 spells CASSFPDRQGYYGYTF. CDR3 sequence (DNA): TGTGCCAGCAGTTTCCCGGATCGACAGGGCTACTATGGCTACACCTTC.

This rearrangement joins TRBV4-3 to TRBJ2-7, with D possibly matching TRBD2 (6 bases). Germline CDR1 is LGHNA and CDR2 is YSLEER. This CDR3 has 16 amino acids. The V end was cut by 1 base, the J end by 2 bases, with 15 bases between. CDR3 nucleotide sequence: TGCGCCAGCAGCCAAGGCTCGGGAGAGGTTACCTACGAGCAGTACTTC. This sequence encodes CASSQGSGEVTYEQYF.

The CDR3 DNA is TGTGCCAGCAGCCCACCAGCCCCGACAACCCGACGGAATGAGCAGTTCTTC. This encodes CASSPPAPTTRRNEQFF. This chain links TRBV14 with TRBJ2-1; D is uncertain. The CDR3 contains 17 residues. Germline lookup yields CDR1 SGHDN and CDR2 FVKESK. Trimming took 4 bases from V and 7 from J, leaving 23 bases between them. Variable domain in full (rest from reference TRBV14 and TRBJ2-1): EAGVTQFPSHSVIEKGQTVTLRCDPISGHDNLYWYRRVMGKEIKFLLHFVKESKQDESGMPNNRFLAERTGGTYSTLKVQPAELEDSGVYFCASSPPAPTTRRNEQFFGPGTRLTVL.

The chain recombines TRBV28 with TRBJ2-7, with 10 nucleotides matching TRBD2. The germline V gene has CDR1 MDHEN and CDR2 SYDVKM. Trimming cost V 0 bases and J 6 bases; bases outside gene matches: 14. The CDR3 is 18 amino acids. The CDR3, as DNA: TGTGCCAGCAGTTTATGGGGTGTGCGGGGGAAGCGGGAGGGCGAGCAGTACTTC. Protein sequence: CASSLWGVRGKREGEQYF.

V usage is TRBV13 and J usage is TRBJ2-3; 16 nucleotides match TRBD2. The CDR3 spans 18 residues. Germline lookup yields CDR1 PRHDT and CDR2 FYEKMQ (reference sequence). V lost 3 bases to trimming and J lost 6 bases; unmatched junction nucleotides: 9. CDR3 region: CASSFRPGLAGGKDTQYF. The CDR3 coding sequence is TGTGCCAGCAGCTTTAGACCGGGACTAGCGGGAGGGAAGGATACGCAGTATTTT. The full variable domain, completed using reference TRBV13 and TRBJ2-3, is AAGVIQSPRHLIKEKRETATLKCYPIPRHDTVYWYQQGPGQDPQFLISFYEKMQSDKGSIPDRFSAQQFSDYHSELNMSSLELGDSALYFCASSFRPGLAGGKDTQYFGPGTRLTVL.

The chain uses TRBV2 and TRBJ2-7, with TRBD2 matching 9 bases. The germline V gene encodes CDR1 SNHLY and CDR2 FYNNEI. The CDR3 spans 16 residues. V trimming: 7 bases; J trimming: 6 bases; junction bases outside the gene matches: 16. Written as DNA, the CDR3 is TGTGCCAGCACCTCGAGTGGGATAGCGGGAGCTTGCGAGCAGTACTTC. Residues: CASTSSGIAGACEQYF.

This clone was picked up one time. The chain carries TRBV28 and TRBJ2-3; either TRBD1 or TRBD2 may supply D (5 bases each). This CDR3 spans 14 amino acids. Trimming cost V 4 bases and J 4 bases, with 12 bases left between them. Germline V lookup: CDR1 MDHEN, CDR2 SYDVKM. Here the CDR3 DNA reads TGTGCCAGCAGTTCACGGGGACCCCCAGATACGCAGTATTTT. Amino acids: CASSSRGPPDTQYF.

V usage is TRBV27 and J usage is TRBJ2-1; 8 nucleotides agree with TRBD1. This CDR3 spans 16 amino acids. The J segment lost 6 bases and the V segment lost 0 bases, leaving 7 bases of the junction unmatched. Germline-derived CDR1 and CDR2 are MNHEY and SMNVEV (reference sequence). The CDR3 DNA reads TGTGCCAGCAGTTTATCGTGGCAGGGGGCCCCCAATGAGCAGTTCTTC. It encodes CASSLSWQGAPNEQFF.

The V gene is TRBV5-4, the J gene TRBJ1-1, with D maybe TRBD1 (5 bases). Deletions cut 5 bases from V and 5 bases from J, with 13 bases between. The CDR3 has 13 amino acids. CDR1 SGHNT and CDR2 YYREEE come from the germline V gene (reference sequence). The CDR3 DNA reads TGTGCCAGCAGTGGGACGGGGATTACTGAAGCTTTCTTT. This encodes CASSGTGITEAFF.

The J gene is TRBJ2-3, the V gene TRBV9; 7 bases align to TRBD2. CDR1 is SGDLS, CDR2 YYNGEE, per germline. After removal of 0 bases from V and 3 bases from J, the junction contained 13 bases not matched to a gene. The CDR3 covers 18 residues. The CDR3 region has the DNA TGTGCCAGCAGCGTAGGGGGAGGGCCGTTCGTGGGGACAGATACGCAGTATTTT. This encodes CASSVGGGPFVGTDTQYF.

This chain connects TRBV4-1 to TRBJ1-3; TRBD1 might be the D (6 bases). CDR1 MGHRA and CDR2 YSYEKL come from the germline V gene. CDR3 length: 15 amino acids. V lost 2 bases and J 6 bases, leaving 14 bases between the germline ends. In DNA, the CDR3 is TGCGCCAGCAGCCAAAGGTCAGGGGCCCTAAACACCATATATTTT. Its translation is CASSQRSGALNTIYF.

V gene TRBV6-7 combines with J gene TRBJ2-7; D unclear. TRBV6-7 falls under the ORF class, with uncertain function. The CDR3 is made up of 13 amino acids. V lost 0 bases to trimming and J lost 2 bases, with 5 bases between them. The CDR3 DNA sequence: TGTGCCAGCAGTTACTCCCTGGCCTACGAGCAGTACTTC. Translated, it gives CASSYSLAYEQYF.

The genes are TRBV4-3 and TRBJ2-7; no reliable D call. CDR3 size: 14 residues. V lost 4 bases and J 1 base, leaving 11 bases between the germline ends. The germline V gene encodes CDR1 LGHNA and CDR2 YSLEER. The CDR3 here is CASSREPKSYEQYF. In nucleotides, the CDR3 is TGCGCCAGCAGCCGAGAACCGAAATCCTACGAGCAGTACTTC.

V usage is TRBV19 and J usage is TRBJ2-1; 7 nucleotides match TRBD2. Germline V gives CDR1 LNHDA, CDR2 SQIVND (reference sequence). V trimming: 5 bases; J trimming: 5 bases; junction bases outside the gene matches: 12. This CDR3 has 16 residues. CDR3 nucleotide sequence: TGTGCCAGTAGTCCCCCTGGGAGGGTCGCGGACAATGAGCAGTTCTTC. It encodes CASSPPGRVADNEQFF.

In nucleotides, the CDR3 is TGTGCCAGCAGCTGGGGACTAGCGGGAGGTTTGGATGAGCAGTTCTTC. Protein sequence: CASSWGLAGGLDEQFF. The chain has TRBV7-3 and TRBJ2-1, with TRBD2 matching 15 bases. V dropped 4 bases and J dropped 8; count of bases not matched to a gene: 6. CDR1 SGHTA and CDR2 FQGTGA come from the germline V gene. The CDR3 runs 16 residues. Looking up the rest from reference TRBV7-3 and TRBJ2-1 gives the full variable domain: GAGVSQTPSNKVTEKGKYVELRCDPISGHTALYWYRQSLGQGPEFLIYFQGTGAADDSGLPNDRFFAVRPEGSVSTLKIQRTERGDSAVYLCASSWGLAGGLDEQFFGPGTRLTVL.

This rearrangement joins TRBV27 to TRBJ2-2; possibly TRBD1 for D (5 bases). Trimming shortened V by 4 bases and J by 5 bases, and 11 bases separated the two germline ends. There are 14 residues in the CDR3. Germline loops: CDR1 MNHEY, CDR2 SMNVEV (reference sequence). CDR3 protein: CASSSPGWTGELFF. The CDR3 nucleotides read TGTGCCAGCAGTTCCCCAGGGTGGACCGGGGAGCTGTTTTTT.

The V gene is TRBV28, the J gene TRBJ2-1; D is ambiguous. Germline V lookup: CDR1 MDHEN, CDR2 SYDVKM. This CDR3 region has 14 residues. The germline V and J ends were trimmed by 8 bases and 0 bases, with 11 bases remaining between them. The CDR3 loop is CASQATTSYNEQFF. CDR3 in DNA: TGTGCCAGCCAAGCGACAACCTCCTACAATGAGCAGTTCTTC.

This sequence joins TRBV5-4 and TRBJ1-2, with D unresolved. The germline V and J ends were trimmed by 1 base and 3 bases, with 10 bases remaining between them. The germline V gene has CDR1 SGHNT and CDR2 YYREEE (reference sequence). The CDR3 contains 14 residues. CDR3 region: CASSLSPEDYGYTF. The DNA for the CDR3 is TGTGCCAGCAGCTTGAGCCCGGAAGACTATGGCTACACCTTC.

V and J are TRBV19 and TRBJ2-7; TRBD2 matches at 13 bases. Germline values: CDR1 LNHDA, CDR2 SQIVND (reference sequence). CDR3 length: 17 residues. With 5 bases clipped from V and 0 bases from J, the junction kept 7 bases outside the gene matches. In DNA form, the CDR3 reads TGTGCCAGTAGTCCCCGGACTAGCGGGAGCTTCTCCTACGAGCAGTACTTC. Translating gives CASSPRTSGSFSYEQYF.

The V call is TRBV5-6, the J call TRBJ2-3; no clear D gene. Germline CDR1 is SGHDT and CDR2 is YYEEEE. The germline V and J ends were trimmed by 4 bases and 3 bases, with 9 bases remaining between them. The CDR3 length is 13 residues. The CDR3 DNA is TGTGCCAGCAGCAGAACAGAAACAGATACGCAGTATTTT. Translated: CASSRTETDTQYF.

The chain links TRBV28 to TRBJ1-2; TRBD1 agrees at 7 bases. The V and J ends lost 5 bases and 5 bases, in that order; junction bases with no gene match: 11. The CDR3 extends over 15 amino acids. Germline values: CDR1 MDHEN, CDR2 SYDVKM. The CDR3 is CASSPGGQGDYGYTF. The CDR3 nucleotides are TGTGCCAGCAGTCCAGGGGGGCAGGGAGATTATGGCTACACCTTC.

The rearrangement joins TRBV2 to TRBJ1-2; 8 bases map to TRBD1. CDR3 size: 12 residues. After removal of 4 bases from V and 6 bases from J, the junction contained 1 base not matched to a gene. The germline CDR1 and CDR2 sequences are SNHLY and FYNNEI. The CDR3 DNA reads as TGTGCCAGCAGTGGGGACAGGAATGGCTACACCTTC. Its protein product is CASSGDRNGYTF.

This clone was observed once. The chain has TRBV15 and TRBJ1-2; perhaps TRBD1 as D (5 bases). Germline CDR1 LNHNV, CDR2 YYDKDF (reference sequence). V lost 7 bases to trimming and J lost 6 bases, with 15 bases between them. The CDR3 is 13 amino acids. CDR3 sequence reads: CATKGPLTDGYTF. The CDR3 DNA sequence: TGTGCCACCAAGGGGCCGCTCACCGATGGCTACACCTTC.

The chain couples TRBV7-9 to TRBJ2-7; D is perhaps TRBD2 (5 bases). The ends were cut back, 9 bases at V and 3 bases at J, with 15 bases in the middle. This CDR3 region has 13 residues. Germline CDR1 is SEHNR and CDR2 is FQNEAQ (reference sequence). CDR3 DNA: TGTGCCAGGTGTGAGGGTATAGTCTACGAGCAGTACTTC. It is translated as CARCEGIVYEQYF.

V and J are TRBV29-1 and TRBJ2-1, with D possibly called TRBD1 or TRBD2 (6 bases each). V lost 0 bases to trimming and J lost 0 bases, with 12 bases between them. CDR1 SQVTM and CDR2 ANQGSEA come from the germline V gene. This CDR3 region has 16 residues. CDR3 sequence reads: CSVEDRGEASYNEQFF. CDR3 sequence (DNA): TGCAGCGTTGAAGATAGGGGGGAGGCCTCCTACAATGAGCAGTTCTTC.

CDR3 in amino acids: CASSFIQGPISGANVLTF. In nucleotides, the CDR3 is TGTGCCAGCAGCTTTATACAGGGGCCCATCTCTGGGGCCAACGTCCTGACTTTC. The chain recombines TRBV7-9 with TRBJ2-6; 7 bases line up with TRBD1. The CDR3 totals 18 residues. J lost 0 bases, V lost 3 bases, and 8 bases had no gene match. Per germline, CDR1 SEHNR and CDR2 FQNEAQ (reference sequence). Supplemented by reference TRBV7-9 and TRBJ2-6, the full variable domain reads DTGVSQNPRHKITKRGQNVTFRCDPISEHNRLYWYRQTLGQGPEFLTYFQNEAQLEKSRLLSDRFSAERPKGSFSTLEIQRTEQGDSAMYLCASSFIQGPISGANVLTFGAGSRLTVL.

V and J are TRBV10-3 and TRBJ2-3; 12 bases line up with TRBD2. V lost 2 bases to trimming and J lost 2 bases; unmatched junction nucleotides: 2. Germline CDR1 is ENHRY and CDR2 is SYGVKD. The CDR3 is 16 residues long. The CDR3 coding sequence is TGTGCCATCAGTGAGCGACTAGCGGGGGACACAGATACGCAGTATTTT. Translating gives CAISERLAGDTDTQYF.

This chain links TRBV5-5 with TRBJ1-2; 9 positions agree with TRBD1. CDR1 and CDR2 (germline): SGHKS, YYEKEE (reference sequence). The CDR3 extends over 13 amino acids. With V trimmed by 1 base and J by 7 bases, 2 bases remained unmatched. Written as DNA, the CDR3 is TGTGCCAGCAGCTTGCGGGGACAGGGTGGCTACACCTTC. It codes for CASSLRGQGGYTF.

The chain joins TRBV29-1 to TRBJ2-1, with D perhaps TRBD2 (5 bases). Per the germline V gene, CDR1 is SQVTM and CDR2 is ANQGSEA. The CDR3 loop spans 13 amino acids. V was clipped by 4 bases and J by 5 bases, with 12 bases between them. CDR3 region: CSVGEPENNEQFF. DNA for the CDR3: TGCAGCGTTGGGGAGCCGGAAAACAATGAGCAGTTCTTC.